Sequencing of this T cell receptor (beta chain) was carried out in a study of T cell responses to AZD1222 COVID-19 vaccine. Study-level points and caveats: Spike regions recognized by vaccine-associated CD4 TCRs spanned the protein, led by 160-218 and 743-854. Baseline seropositivity characterized only a handful of AZD1222 recipients. The donor group comprised mostly white British people and more females; the analysis possibly underestimated clonal diversity. Regions left unmutated in variants are reportedly the target of nearly half of spike-specific TCRs.

The protocol was immunoSEQ multiplex PCR, while the TCRdb copy is restricted to in-frame clones and leaves out a portion. Found here are 150,000 to 200,000 clones, about 90% of them singletons; the top ten hold about 4.5%. Comments on this clone: Its antigen is unknown.

The CDR3 contains 12 residues. V was trimmed by 6 bases and J by 2 bases, leaving 2 bases between them. CDR1 and CDR2 (germline): WSHSY, SAAADI. The clonotype was recovered from an adult in good health. The source material was peripheral blood, sampled on day 0 of MenACWY control vaccination. The chain is built from TRBV10-2 and TRBJ2-6, with unresolved D. CDR3 sequence reads: CASRAGANVLTF. DNA for the CDR3: TGCGCCAGCAGGGCTGGGGCCAACGTCCTGACTTTC.